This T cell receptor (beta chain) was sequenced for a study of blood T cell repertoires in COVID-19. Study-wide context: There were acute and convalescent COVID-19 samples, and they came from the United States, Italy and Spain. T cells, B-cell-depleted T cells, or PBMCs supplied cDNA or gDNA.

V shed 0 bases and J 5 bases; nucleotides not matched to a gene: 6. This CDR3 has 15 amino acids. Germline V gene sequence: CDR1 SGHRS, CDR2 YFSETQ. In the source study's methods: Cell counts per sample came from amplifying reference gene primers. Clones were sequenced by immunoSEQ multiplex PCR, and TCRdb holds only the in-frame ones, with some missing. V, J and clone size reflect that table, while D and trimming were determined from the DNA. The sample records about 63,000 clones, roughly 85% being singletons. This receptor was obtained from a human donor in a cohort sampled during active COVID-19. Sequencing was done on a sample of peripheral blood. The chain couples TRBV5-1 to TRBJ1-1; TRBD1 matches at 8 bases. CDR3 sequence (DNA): TGCGCCAGCAGCTTGGTGGGCAGGGGGCAAACTGAAGCTTTCTTT. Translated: CASSLVGRGQTEAFF.